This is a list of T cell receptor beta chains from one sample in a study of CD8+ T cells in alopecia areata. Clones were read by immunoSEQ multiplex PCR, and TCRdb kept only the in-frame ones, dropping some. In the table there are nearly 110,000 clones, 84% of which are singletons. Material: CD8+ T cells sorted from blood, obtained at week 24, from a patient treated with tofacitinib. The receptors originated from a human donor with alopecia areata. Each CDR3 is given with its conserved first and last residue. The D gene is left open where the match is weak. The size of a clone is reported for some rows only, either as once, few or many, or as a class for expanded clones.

CASSETGILNYGYTF	TGCGCCAGCAGCGAGACCGGGATACTCAACTATGGCTACACCTTC	NA	NA	TRBV4-1	TRBJ1-2
CASSMTSGYEQYF	TGTGCCAGCAGTATGACTAGCGGATACGAGCAGTACTTC	NA	TRBD2	TRBV2	TRBJ2-7
CSVGQGSYEQYF	TGCAGCGTTGGGCAGGGGAGTTACGAGCAGTACTTC	NA	NA	TRBV29-1	TRBJ2-7
CAWSVLAGAYEQYF	TGTGCCTGGAGTGTACTCGCGGGGGCCTACGAGCAGTACTTC	NA	TRBD2	TRBV30	TRBJ2-7
CASSQTVAGGNEQFF	TGCGCCAGCAGCCAAACCGTAGCGGGGGGTAATGAGCAGTTCTTC	NA	TRBD2	TRBV4-1	TRBJ2-1
CASSLGPGLDTEAFF	TGTGCCAGCAGCCTCGGACCGGGGCTCGACACTGAAGCTTTCTTT	NA	NA	TRBV7-9	TRBJ1-1
CASSFRLAGDLRETQYF	TGTGCCAGCAGCTTCCGGCTAGCGGGGGATCTGCGAGAGACCCAGTACTTC	NA	TRBD2	TRBV5-5	TRBJ2-5
CASSSYSDTQYF	TGTGCCAGCAGTTCCTATTCAGATACGCAGTATTTT	NA	NA	TRBV6-6	TRBJ2-3
CASSLSPGGGNTEAFF	TGTGCCAGCAGTTTATCGCCGGGAGGAGGAAACACTGAAGCTTTCTTT	NA	NA	TRBV27	TRBJ1-1
CASSNGGEEQYF	TGTGCCAGCAGCAACGGTGGGGAAGAGCAGTACTTC	NA	NA	TRBV6-6	TRBJ2-7
CASSPAGTAIDNEQFF	TGTGCCAGCAGCCCCGCCGGGACAGCTATCGACAATGAGCAGTTCTTC	once	TRBD1	TRBV27	TRBJ2-1
CASSLFGRDRAQETQYF	TGTGCCAGCAGCTTATTTGGCCGCGACCGGGCACAAGAGACCCAGTACTTC	NA	NA	TRBV7-9	TRBJ2-5
CASSHSGGEQYF	TGCGCCAGCAGCCACTCGGGAGGGGAGCAGTACTTC	NA	TRBD2	TRBV4-1	TRBJ2-7
CASSVGTGRAQPQHF	TGTGCCAGCAGTGTCGGAACAGGACGCGCTCAGCCCCAGCATTTT	NA	NA	TRBV2	TRBJ1-5
CSVSVDTGELFF	TGCAGCGTTTCCGTGGACACCGGGGAGCTGTTTTTT	NA	NA	TRBV29-1	TRBJ2-2
CASSLASGGNTEAFF	TGTGCCAGCAGCTTAGCGTCAGGGGGGAACACTGAAGCTTTCTTT	NA	TRBD1	TRBV7-9	TRBJ1-1
CASSLLRTGGVWETQYF	TGTGCCAGCAGTCTTCTCCGGACAGGGGGTGTTTGGGAGACCCAGTACTTC	NA	TRBD1	TRBV27	TRBJ2-5
CASSPSGGTGTDTQYF	TGTGCCAGCAGTCCTAGCGGGGGGACTGGCACAGATACGCAGTATTTT	NA	TRBD2	TRBV27	TRBJ2-3
CASSFGSALYEQYF	TGTGCCAGCAGCTTCGGCTCGGCCCTCTACGAGCAGTACTTC	NA	NA	TRBV11-2	TRBJ2-7
CASSSTLDTQYF	TGTGCCAGCAGTTCCACTCTGGATACGCAGTATTTT	NA	NA	TRBV27	TRBJ2-3
CATHTGADYNEQFF	TGTGCCACTCATACGGGGGCTGACTACAATGAGCAGTTCTTC	NA	NA	TRBV10-3	TRBJ2-1
CAYSGGGGTSGAQYF	TGTGCCTACTCCGGTGGAGGGGGCACGTCGGGGGCGCAGTATTTT	once	NA	TRBV30	TRBJ2-3
CASSLMAGWETQYF	TGTGCCAGCAGTTTAATGGCAGGGTGGGAGACCCAGTACTTC	NA	NA	TRBV27	TRBJ2-5
CSVQVGDNEQFF	TGCAGCGTCCAGGTAGGGGACAATGAGCAGTTCTTC	NA	NA	TRBV29-1	TRBJ2-1
CAWSVAGTSYEQYF	TGTGCCTGGAGTGTGGCAGGTACCTCCTACGAGCAGTACTTC	once	NA	TRBV30	TRBJ2-7
CASSLIAGDNNEQFF	TGTGCCAGCAGCTTGATAGCGGGGGACAACAATGAGCAGTTCTTC	NA	TRBD2	TRBV5-4	TRBJ2-1
CASRFGADTQYF	TGTGCCAGCCGCTTCGGCGCAGATACGCAGTATTTT	NA	NA	TRBV27	TRBJ2-3
CASSHCRGRTDTQYF	TGTGCCAGCAGCCATTGCAGGGGACGCACAGATACGCAGTATTTT	NA	NA	TRBV7-2	TRBJ2-3
CASRAAPGGGDGYTF	TGTGCCAGCAGAGCCGCGCCGGGAGGGGGTGATGGCTACACCTTC	NA	NA	TRBV6-5	TRBJ1-2
CASSLGGLTDTQYF	TGCGCCAGCAGCCTCGGGGGGCTCACAGATACGCAGTATTTT	NA	NA	TRBV4-1	TRBJ2-3
CAISDRAGAYEQYF	TGTGCCATCAGTGACAGGGCAGGGGCCTACGAGCAGTACTTC	NA	NA	TRBV10-3	TRBJ2-7
CAVKGQPTYEQYF	TGTGCCGTTAAGGGGCAGCCGACCTACGAGCAGTACTTC	once	NA	TRBV7-9	TRBJ2-7
CASSQEGERETQYF	TGTGCCAGCAGCCAAGAAGGGGAGCGTGAGACCCAGTACTTC	once	NA	TRBV4-2	TRBJ2-5
CASSLAGREQYF	TGTGCCAGCAGCTTGGCGGGAAGAGAGCAGTACTTC	NA	NA	TRBV5-4	TRBJ2-7
CASNKQGTQETQYF	TGTGCCAGCAACAAGCAGGGCACCCAAGAGACCCAGTACTTC	NA	NA	TRBV13	TRBJ2-5
CASSLGGGDQPQHF	TGTGCCAGCAGCTTGGGGGGAGGGGATCAGCCCCAGCATTTT	NA	NA	TRBV7-2	TRBJ1-5
CASSSGLRYNTDTQYF	TGCGCCAGCAGCTCCGGCCTGCGGTATAACACAGATACGCAGTATTTT	NA	NA	TRBV5-1	TRBJ2-3
CASSVPGQGSRSEQYF	TGTGCCAGCAGTGTCCCGGGACAGGGTAGTAGGAGCGAGCAGTACTTC	NA	TRBD1	TRBV2	TRBJ2-7
CASSSLTYEQYF	TGTGCCAGCAGCTCGTTGACCTACGAGCAGTACTTC	once	NA	TRBV7-9	TRBJ2-7
CAISEQVSYEQYF	TGTGCCATCAGTGAGCAGGTGTCCTACGAGCAGTACTTC	NA	NA	TRBV10-3	TRBJ2-7
CASSLGSSTDTQYF	TGTGCCAGCAGTTTAGGGTCTAGCACAGATACGCAGTATTTT	NA	NA	TRBV28	TRBJ2-3
CASSLVGRPGELFF	TGTGCCAGCAGCTTAGTAGGACGTCCCGGGGAGCTGTTTTTT	NA	NA	TRBV11-2	TRBJ2-2
CASSQETSGGVYEQFF	TGTGCCAGCAGCCAAGAGACTAGCGGGGGGGTCTATGAGCAGTTCTTC	NA	TRBD2	TRBV4-2	TRBJ2-1
CASSSKHRDSQRDNEQFF	TGTGCCAGCAGCTCTAAACACCGGGACAGTCAGAGGGACAATGAGCAGTTCTTC	NA	TRBD1	TRBV5-4	TRBJ2-1
CASSESGGPSQYF	TGCGCCAGCAGTGAGTCGGGGGGCCCGAGCCAGTACTTC	NA	NA	TRBV10-2	TRBJ2-5
CASSQDRGGANVLTF	TGCGCCAGCAGCCAAGATCGGGGTGGGGCCAACGTCCTGACTTTC	NA	NA	TRBV4-3	TRBJ2-6
CASSLTGGFPDTQYF	TGTGCCAGCAGCTTAACCGGAGGTTTCCCCGATACGCAGTATTTT	NA	NA	TRBV11-2	TRBJ2-3
CASSFPGGYNEQFF	TGCGCCAGCAGCTTCCCAGGGGGGTACAATGAGCAGTTCTTC	NA	NA	TRBV5-1	TRBJ2-1
CASTHTGTPSGANVLTF	TGTGCCAGCACCCATACAGGGACCCCCTCTGGGGCCAACGTCCTGACTTTC	NA	NA	TRBV7-9	TRBJ2-6
CASRLKGPGTSAPSTDTQYF	TGTGCCAGCAGGCTTAAGGGCCCCGGGACTAGCGCCCCTAGCACAGATACGCAGTATTTT	NA	NA	TRBV21-1	TRBJ2-3
CASSTYTDTQYF	TGTGCCAGCAGTACGTACACAGATACGCAGTATTTT	NA	NA	TRBV7-9	TRBJ2-3
CASSEVGAGNTIYF	TGTGCCAGCAGTGAAGTGGGTGCGGGAAACACCATATATTTT	once	NA	TRBV2	TRBJ1-3
CASSLTGGTEAFF	TGTGCCAGCAGCTTAACAGGGGGCACTGAAGCTTTCTTT	NA	TRBD1	TRBV7-6	TRBJ1-1
CASSLGTVLESNQPQHF	TGTGCCAGCAGCTTAGGAACGGTTTTGGAATCCAATCAGCCCCAGCATTTT	NA	NA	TRBV7-2	TRBJ1-5
CASSGGDRGYNEQFF	TGTGCCAGCAGTGGAGGAGACAGGGGTTACAATGAGCAGTTCTTC	NA	TRBD1	TRBV27	TRBJ2-1